A selection of T cell receptor beta chains follows, all from one sample in a study of radiotherapy plus CTLA-4 blockade in lung cancer. Some clones are missing from TCRdb's copy, which holds only in-frame ones; the method was immunoSEQ multiplex PCR. There are roughly 90,000 clones in the sample; around 81% occur only once, and 3% to 4.5% lies in the top ten. The source material was peripheral blood, sampled from a patient treated with radiotherapy plus ipilimumab. These receptors were obtained from a human donor with non-small cell lung cancer who had a partial response to radiotherapy plus ipilimumab. Some clones in this sample may be carry-over from other donors' samples. The CDR3 runs from the conserved cysteine through the conserved F or W. Each record gives: J gene, D gene, V gene, clone size, CDR3 DNA, CDR3 protein. D genes are given only for firm matches. Expanded clones get a size class; other rows say once, few or many, or leave the size out.

J gene: TRBJ1-6; D gene: TRBD1; V gene: TRBV7-8; clone size: -; CDR3 DNA: TGTGCCAGCAGCCCCACCCGACAGGGTTACGGACCCCTCCACTTT; CDR3 protein: CASSPTRQGYGPLHF
J gene: TRBJ2-1; D gene: -; V gene: TRBV4-3; clone size: -; CDR3 DNA: TGCGCCAGCAGCCAAGAGCAACAGCACAATGAGCAGTTCTTC; CDR3 protein: CASSQEQQHNEQFF
J gene: TRBJ1-5; D gene: -; V gene: TRBV7-2; clone size: few; CDR3 DNA: TGTGCCAGCAGCTTAGCACAGTCTCTCAATCAGCCCCAGCATTTT; CDR3 protein: CASSLAQSLNQPQHF
J gene: TRBJ2-7; D gene: TRBD2; V gene: TRBV6-5; clone size: -; CDR3 DNA: TGTGCCAGCAGTTACGGGCTAGCGGGGTCCTACGAGCAGTACTTC; CDR3 protein: CASSYGLAGSYEQYF
J gene: TRBJ1-4; D gene: -; V gene: TRBV28; clone size: -; CDR3 DNA: TGTGCCAGCAGTTTATCGGGGACAAGTGCAACTAATGAAAAACTGTTTTTT; CDR3 protein: CASSLSGTSATNEKLFF
J gene: TRBJ2-5; D gene: TRBD1; V gene: TRBV10-1; clone size: -; CDR3 DNA: TGCGCCAGCAGGGAAATACAGGGGTGGAACTTC; CDR3 protein: CASREIQGWNF
J gene: TRBJ1-1; D gene: TRBD1; V gene: TRBV5-6; clone size: -; CDR3 DNA: TGTGCCAGCAGCTTGACAGGACAGGGAAAAAATATGGCTTTCTTT; CDR3 protein: CASSLTGQGKNMAFF
J gene: TRBJ1-5; D gene: TRBD1; V gene: TRBV4-3; clone size: -; CDR3 DNA: TGCGCCAGCAGCCAACAGACAGGGCTGGAGCAGCCCCAGCATTTT; CDR3 protein: CASSQQTGLEQPQHF
J gene: TRBJ2-5; D gene: -; V gene: TRBV19; clone size: -; CDR3 DNA: TGTGCCAGTAGTATAGATCGAGGGGAGACCCAGTACTTC; CDR3 protein: CASSIDRGETQYF
J gene: TRBJ1-1; D gene: -; V gene: TRBV7-6; clone size: few; CDR3 DNA: TGTGCCAGCAGCTTAACAGGTGCAAACACTGAAGCTTTCTTT; CDR3 protein: CASSLTGANTEAFF
J gene: TRBJ1-3; D gene: -; V gene: TRBV11-3; clone size: -; CDR3 DNA: TGTGCCAGCAGCTTAGACCGGGGAGGAACTGGAAACACCATATATTTT; CDR3 protein: CASSLDRGGTGNTIYF
J gene: TRBJ2-7; D gene: -; V gene: TRBV7-8; clone size: -; CDR3 DNA: TGTGCCAGCAGCTTCGAGGGCTACGAGCAGTACTTC; CDR3 protein: CASSFEGYEQYF
J gene: TRBJ1-5; D gene: TRBD1; V gene: TRBV28; clone size: -; CDR3 DNA: TGTGCCAGCAATACTATACCGGGACAGGGCAATCAGCCCCAGCATTTT; CDR3 protein: CASNTIPGQGNQPQHF
J gene: TRBJ2-1; D gene: -; V gene: TRBV5-1; clone size: -; CDR3 DNA: TGCGCCAGCAGCTTGTTAGGGGGAGGGTCCGATGAGCAGTTCTTC; CDR3 protein: CASSLLGGGSDEQFF
J gene: TRBJ2-3; D gene: -; V gene: TRBV28; clone size: -; CDR3 DNA: TGTGCCAGCAGTTCCGGGGGGCTAGATACGCAGTATTTT; CDR3 protein: CASSSGGLDTQYF
J gene: TRBJ2-7; D gene: -; V gene: TRBV5-8; clone size: -; CDR3 DNA: TGTGCCAGCAGCCGTCCGGGACAACTCTACGAGCAGTACTTC; CDR3 protein: CASSRPGQLYEQYF
J gene: TRBJ1-4; D gene: TRBD1; V gene: TRBV30; clone size: -; CDR3 DNA: TGTGCCTGGAGGACAGGGGCGAAAGAAAAACTGTTTTTT; CDR3 protein: CAWRTGAKEKLFF
J gene: TRBJ1-5; D gene: TRBD1; V gene: TRBV6-6; clone size: few; CDR3 DNA: TGTGCCAGCAGTGATCCGGGACAGGGAGGTCAGCCCCAGCATTTT; CDR3 protein: CASSDPGQGGQPQHF
J gene: TRBJ2-1; D gene: TRBD2; V gene: TRBV29-1; clone size: -; CDR3 DNA: TGCAGCGTTGGGGGACTAGCGGGGGGAAACTACAATGAGCAGTTCTTC; CDR3 protein: CSVGGLAGGNYNEQFF
J gene: TRBJ1-2; D gene: TRBD1; V gene: TRBV2; clone size: once; CDR3 DNA: TGTGCCAGCAGTGGAGGGACAGACAACTATGGCTACACCTTC; CDR3 protein: CASSGGTDNYGYTF
J gene: TRBJ2-3; D gene: TRBD2; V gene: TRBV6-1; clone size: once; CDR3 DNA: TGTGCCAGCAAAAAAGCGGGAGTTCCCACAGATACGCAGTATTTT; CDR3 protein: CASKKAGVPTDTQYF
J gene: TRBJ2-2; D gene: -; V gene: TRBV13; clone size: -; CDR3 DNA: TGTGCCAGCAGCGACAGGATATCGAACACCGGGGAGCTGTTTTTT; CDR3 protein: CASSDRISNTGELFF
J gene: TRBJ2-7; D gene: -; V gene: TRBV21-1; clone size: -; CDR3 DNA: TGTGCCAGCAGCAAAGAGGACGGGAGAGCCTACGAGCAGTACTTC; CDR3 protein: CASSKEDGRAYEQYF
J gene: TRBJ2-1; D gene: TRBD2; V gene: TRBV7-6; clone size: -; CDR3 DNA: TGTGCCAGCAGCTCAACTAGCGGGAGAAGTAATGAGCAGTTCTTC; CDR3 protein: CASSSTSGRSNEQFF
J gene: TRBJ2-7; D gene: -; V gene: TRBV7-2; clone size: -; CDR3 DNA: TGTGCCAGCAGCCCCAATGGCCGTTTAAGTGAGCAGTACTTC; CDR3 protein: CASSPNGRLSEQYF
J gene: TRBJ2-2; D gene: TRBD2; V gene: TRBV19; clone size: -; CDR3 DNA: TGTGCCAGTAGCGGGGGGGTAGGGGCCGGGGAGCTGTTTTTT; CDR3 protein: CASSGGVGAGELFF
J gene: TRBJ2-1; D gene: TRBD2; V gene: TRBV7-3; clone size: -; CDR3 DNA: TGTGCCAGCAGCTTAAGCCCGGGACTAGCGGGTTACAATGAGCAGTTCTTC; CDR3 protein: CASSLSPGLAGYNEQFF
J gene: TRBJ2-1; D gene: -; V gene: TRBV6-1; clone size: -; CDR3 DNA: TGTGCCAGCAGACGCGCGGGACGGACCAATGAGCAGTTCTTC; CDR3 protein: CASRRAGRTNEQFF
J gene: TRBJ1-3; D gene: TRBD1; V gene: TRBV19; clone size: few; CDR3 DNA: TGTGCCAGTAGCACAGGGGGCTTTATGTCTGGAAACACCATATATTTT; CDR3 protein: CASSTGGFMSGNTIYF
J gene: TRBJ2-4; D gene: -; V gene: TRBV6-6; clone size: -; CDR3 DNA: TGTGCCAGCACAATAGAGACTGGCCCTTCTCAGTACTTC; CDR3 protein: CASTIETGPSQYF
J gene: TRBJ1-1; D gene: -; V gene: TRBV21-1; clone size: -; CDR3 DNA: TGTGCCAGCAGCAAAGTCGAGGACATGAACACTGAAGCTTTCTTT; CDR3 protein: CASSKVEDMNTEAFF
J gene: TRBJ1-3; D gene: -; V gene: TRBV11-2; clone size: once; CDR3 DNA: TGTGCCAGCAGGTCCCCTAGGTGGCTCTCTGGAAACACCATATATTTT; CDR3 protein: CASRSPRWLSGNTIYF
J gene: TRBJ1-5; D gene: TRBD1; V gene: TRBV7-2; clone size: -; CDR3 DNA: TGTGCCAGCAGCTTAGGACAGGGGACCCGGCAGCCCCAGCATTTT; CDR3 protein: CASSLGQGTRQPQHF
J gene: TRBJ1-6; D gene: -; V gene: TRBV28; clone size: once; CDR3 DNA: TGTGCCAGCAGTTTTCGGAGGGAGAGTTCCTATAATTCACCCCTCCACTTT; CDR3 protein: CASSFRRESSYNSPLHF
J gene: TRBJ2-1; D gene: TRBD2; V gene: TRBV28; clone size: -; CDR3 DNA: TGTGCCAGCAGCCCCCCGACTAGCGGGTACAATGAGCAGTTCTTC; CDR3 protein: CASSPPTSGYNEQFF
J gene: TRBJ1-4; D gene: -; V gene: TRBV10-3; clone size: -; CDR3 DNA: TGTGCCATCAGTGTAGGAGGGGCAACTAATGAAAAACTGTTTTTT; CDR3 protein: CAISVGGATNEKLFF
J gene: TRBJ1-2; D gene: -; V gene: TRBV5-1; clone size: -; CDR3 DNA: TGCGCCAGCAGGGTTCAGGGCTCCGACTATGGCTACACCTTC; CDR3 protein: CASRVQGSDYGYTF
J gene: TRBJ2-5; D gene: TRBD2; V gene: TRBV2; clone size: -; CDR3 DNA: TGTGCCAGCAGGGGGGACTTGGCGGGGGGCCAAGAGACCCAGTACTTC; CDR3 protein: CASRGDLAGGQETQYF
J gene: TRBJ2-7; D gene: -; V gene: TRBV28; clone size: -; CDR3 DNA: TGTGCCAGCGGGGGGGCATCCTACGAGCAGTACTTC; CDR3 protein: CASGGASYEQYF
J gene: TRBJ2-3; D gene: -; V gene: TRBV11-2; clone size: -; CDR3 DNA: TGTGCCAGCAGGGGGGACTTTAGCACAGATACGCAGTATTTT; CDR3 protein: CASRGDFSTDTQYF
J gene: TRBJ2-3; D gene: TRBD2; V gene: TRBV7-2; clone size: once; CDR3 DNA: TGTGCCAGCAGCTTAGGACCCAGGACTAGCGGCACAGATACGCAGTATTTT; CDR3 protein: CASSLGPRTSGTDTQYF
J gene: TRBJ1-4; D gene: TRBD1; V gene: TRBV5-4; clone size: -; CDR3 DNA: TGTGCCAGCAGCTTGTCAGGGGGACAGGGACAAAAACTGTTTTTT; CDR3 protein: CASSLSGGQGQKLFF
J gene: TRBJ1-5; D gene: -; V gene: TRBV10-3; clone size: few; CDR3 DNA: TGTGCCATCAGTGAGTTCGTGGGGGCTAGGAGCAATCAGCCCCAGCATTTT; CDR3 protein: CAISEFVGARSNQPQHF
J gene: TRBJ2-3; D gene: TRBD1; V gene: TRBV7-9; clone size: -; CDR3 DNA: TGTGCCAGCAGCCTGACAGGGAGCACAGATACGCAGTATTTT; CDR3 protein: CASSLTGSTDTQYF
J gene: TRBJ2-7; D gene: -; V gene: TRBV5-4; clone size: -; CDR3 DNA: TGTGCCAGCAGCCAAGACTATCCACCAGCACAGCAACTGTCCTACGAGCAGTACTTC; CDR3 protein: CASSQDYPPAQQLSYEQYF
J gene: TRBJ1-2; D gene: -; V gene: TRBV4-2; clone size: -; CDR3 DNA: TGTGCCAGCAGCGATGAAAATAGAGGAGGCAGGGGAGAAGGAAACTATGGCTACACCTTC; CDR3 protein: CASSDENRGGRGEGNYGYTF
J gene: TRBJ2-3; D gene: TRBD1; V gene: TRBV29-1; clone size: -; CDR3 DNA: TGCAGCGTAGGACAGGGCGGCACAGATACGCAGTATTTT; CDR3 protein: CSVGQGGTDTQYF
J gene: TRBJ1-4; D gene: -; V gene: TRBV6-5; clone size: -; CDR3 DNA: TGTGCCAGCAGGAATTCCGGGGGGGAAAAACTGTTTTTT; CDR3 protein: CASRNSGGEKLFF